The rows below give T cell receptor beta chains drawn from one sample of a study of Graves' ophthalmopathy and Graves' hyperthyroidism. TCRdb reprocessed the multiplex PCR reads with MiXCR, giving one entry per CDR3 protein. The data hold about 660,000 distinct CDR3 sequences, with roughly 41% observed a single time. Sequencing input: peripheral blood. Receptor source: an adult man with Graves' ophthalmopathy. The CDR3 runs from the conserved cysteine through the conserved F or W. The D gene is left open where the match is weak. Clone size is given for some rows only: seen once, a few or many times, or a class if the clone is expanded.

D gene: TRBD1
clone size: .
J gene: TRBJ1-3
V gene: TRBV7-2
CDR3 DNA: TGTGCCAGCAGCCGCGGGACAGGGACTTACTCTGGAAACACCATATATTTT
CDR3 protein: CASSRGTGTYSGNTIYF

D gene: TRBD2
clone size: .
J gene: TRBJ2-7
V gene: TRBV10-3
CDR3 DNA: TGTGCCAGCAGACCGTGGCTAGCGGGCTACGAGCAGTACTTC
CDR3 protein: CASRPWLAGYEQYF

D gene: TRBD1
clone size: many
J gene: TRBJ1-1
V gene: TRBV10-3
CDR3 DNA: TGTGCCATCAGCCGGGACAGGGTGGACACTGAAGCTTTCTTT
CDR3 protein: CAISRDRVDTEAFF

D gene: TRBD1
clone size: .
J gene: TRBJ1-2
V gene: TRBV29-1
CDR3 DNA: TGCAGCGTTGAAGCCCAGGGGGACTATGGCTACACCTTC
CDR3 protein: CSVEAQGDYGYTF

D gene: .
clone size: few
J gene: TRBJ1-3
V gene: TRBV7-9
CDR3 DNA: TGCGCCAGCAGCCCGGACACAGGCTCTGGAAACACCATATATTTT
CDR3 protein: CASSPDTGSGNTIYF

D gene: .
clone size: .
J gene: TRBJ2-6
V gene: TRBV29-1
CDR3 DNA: TGCAGCGTTGAATACAGGGACGGGGTCTCTGGGGCCAACGTCCTGACTTTC
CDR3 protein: CSVEYRDGVSGANVLTF

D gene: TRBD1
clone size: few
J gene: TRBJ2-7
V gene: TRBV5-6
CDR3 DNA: TGTGCCAGCAGCTTGATGGGAGGACAGGGGGTCTACGAGCAGTACTTC
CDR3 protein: CASSLMGGQGVYEQYF

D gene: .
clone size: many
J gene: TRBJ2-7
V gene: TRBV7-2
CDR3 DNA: TGTGCCAGCAGCTTAAGTCTCGGGAGTTACAACGAGCAGTACTTC
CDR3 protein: CASSLSLGSYNEQYF

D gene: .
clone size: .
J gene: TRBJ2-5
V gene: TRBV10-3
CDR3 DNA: TGTGCCAGCACCCTACTAGGGGGCCAAGAGACCCAGTACTTC
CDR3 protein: CASTLLGGQETQYF

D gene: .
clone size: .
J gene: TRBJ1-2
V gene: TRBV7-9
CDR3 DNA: TGCGCCAGCAGCTTGACAGCCCCCTATGGCTACACCTTC
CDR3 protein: CASSLTAPYGYTF

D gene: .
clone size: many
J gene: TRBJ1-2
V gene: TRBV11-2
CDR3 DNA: TGTGCCAGCAGCTTAGCGGCGGAGCCGAACTATGGCTACACCTTC
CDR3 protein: CASSLAAEPNYGYTF

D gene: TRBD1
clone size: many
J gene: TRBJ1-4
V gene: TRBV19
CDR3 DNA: TGTGCCAGCAGCCCAAGACAGGGCCTAAATGAAAAACTGTTTTTT
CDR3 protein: CASSPRQGLNEKLFF

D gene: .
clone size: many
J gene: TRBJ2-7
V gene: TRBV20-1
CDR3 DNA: TGCAGTGCTAGAGTGGGCACCTCCTACGAGCAGTACTTC
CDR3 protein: CSARVGTSYEQYF

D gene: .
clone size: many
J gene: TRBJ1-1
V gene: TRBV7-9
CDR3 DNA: TGTGCCAGCAGCCCCCCGGCCGTATTGGGCACTGAAGCTTTCTTT
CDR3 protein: CASSPPAVLGTEAFF

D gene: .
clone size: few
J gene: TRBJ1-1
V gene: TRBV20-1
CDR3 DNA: TGCAGTGCTAGGGAGGGTCGAGGGTCGGGTACTGAAGCTTTCTTT
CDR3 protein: CSAREGRGSGTEAFF

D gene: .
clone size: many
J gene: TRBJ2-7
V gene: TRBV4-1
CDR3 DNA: TGCGCCAGCAGCCAAGGTAGGGACTCTTCCTACGAGCAGTACTTC
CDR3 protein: CASSQGRDSSYEQYF

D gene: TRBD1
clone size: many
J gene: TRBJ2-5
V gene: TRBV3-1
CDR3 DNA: TGTGCCAGCAGCCTAAGGACAGGGGGTGTACAAGAGACCCAGTACTTC
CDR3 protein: CASSLRTGGVQETQYF

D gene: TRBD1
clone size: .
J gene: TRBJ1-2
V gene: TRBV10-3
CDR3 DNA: TGTGCCATCAGTGAGAGACAGGGTGGCTACACCTTC
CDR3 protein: CAISERQGGYTF

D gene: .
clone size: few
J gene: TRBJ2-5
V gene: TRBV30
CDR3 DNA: TGTGCCTGGAGTGATAAAGAGACCCAGTACTTC
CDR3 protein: CAWSDKETQYF

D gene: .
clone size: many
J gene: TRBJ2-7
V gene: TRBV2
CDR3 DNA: TGTGCCAGCTCCTACGACAACGAGCAGTACTTC
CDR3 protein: CASSYDNEQYF

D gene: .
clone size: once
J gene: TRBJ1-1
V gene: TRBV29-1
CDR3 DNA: TGCAGCGTTGTTGTTCAGGGAGCGGTGAACACTGAAGCTTTCTTT
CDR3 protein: CSVVVQGAVNTEAFF

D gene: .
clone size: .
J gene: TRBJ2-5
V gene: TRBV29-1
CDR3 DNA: TGCAGCGTAGAAGGGAGGGGGTACCAAGAGACCCAGTACTTC
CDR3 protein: CSVEGRGYQETQYF

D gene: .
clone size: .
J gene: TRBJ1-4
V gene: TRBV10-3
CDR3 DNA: TGTGCCACGGGGGGCGGAAACTCTGAAAAACTGTTTTTT
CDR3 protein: CATGGGNSEKLFF

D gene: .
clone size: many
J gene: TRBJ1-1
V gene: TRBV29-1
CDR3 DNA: TGCAGCGTTGGCCAGGGGCTTGAAGCTTTCTTT
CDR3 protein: CSVGQGLEAFF

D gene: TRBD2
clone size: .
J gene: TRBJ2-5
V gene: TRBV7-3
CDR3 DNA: TGTGCCAGCAGCGAGGAGACTAGCATTGAGACCCAGTACTTC
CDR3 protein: CASSEETSIETQYF

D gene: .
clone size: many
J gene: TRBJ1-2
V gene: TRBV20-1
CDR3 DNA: TGCAGTGCTAGAGACGAGGACAGTCTAAGTGGCTACACCTTC
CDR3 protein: CSARDEDSLSGYTF

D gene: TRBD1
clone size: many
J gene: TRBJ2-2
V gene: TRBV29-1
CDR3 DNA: TGCAGCGTTGAAGGGGACAGGGTCCCCGGGGAGCTGTTTTTT
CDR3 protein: CSVEGDRVPGELFF

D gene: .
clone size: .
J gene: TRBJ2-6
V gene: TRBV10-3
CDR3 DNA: TGTGCCATCCAAGACAGTTCCGGGGCCAACGTCCTGACTTTC
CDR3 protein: CAIQDSSGANVLTF

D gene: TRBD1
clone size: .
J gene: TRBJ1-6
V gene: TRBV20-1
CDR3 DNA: TGCAGTGCAAGCACCAATAGCCCGGGACAGGATAGTTCACCCCTCCACTTT
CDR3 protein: CSASTNSPGQDSSPLHF

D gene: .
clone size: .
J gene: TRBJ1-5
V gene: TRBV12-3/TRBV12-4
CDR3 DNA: TGTGCCAGCAGCCAAGACTTGAACACCAATCAGCCCCAGCATTTT
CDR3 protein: CASSQDLNTNQPQHF

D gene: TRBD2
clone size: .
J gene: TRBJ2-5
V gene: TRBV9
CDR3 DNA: TGTGCCAGCAGTGACCGCACGCGCCCCCCTAGCGGGGGTTTAGGCCGAATGAGTCGAGAGACCCAGTACTTC
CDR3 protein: CASSDRTRPPSGGLGRMSRETQYF

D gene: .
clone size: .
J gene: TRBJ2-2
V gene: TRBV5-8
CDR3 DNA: TGTGCCAGCAGCTTGGGGTCAGGCTACACCGGGGAGCTGTTTTTT
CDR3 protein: CASSLGSGYTGELFF

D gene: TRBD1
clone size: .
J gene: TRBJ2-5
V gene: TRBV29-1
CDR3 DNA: TGCAGCTCAGGGACAGGGGGGCAGACCCAGTACTTC
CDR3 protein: CSSGTGGQTQYF

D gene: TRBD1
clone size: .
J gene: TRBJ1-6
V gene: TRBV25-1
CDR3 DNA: TGTGCCAGCAGGCGGACAGGGGGCCCGAATTCACCCCTCCACTTT
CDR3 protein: CASRRTGGPNSPLHF

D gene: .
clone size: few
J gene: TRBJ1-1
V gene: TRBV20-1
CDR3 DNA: TGCAGTGCCCGACCGAACACTGAAGCTTTCTTT
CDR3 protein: CSARPNTEAFF

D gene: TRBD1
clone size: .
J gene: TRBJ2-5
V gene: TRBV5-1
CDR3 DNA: TGCGCCAGCAGCGGCAAACTGGGACAGGGTTGGGAGACCCAGTACTTC
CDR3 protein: CASSGKLGQGWETQYF

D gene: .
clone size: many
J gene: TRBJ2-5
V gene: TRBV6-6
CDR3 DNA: TGTGCCAGCAGTCTTAGACCCATGACAGGCCAAGAGACCCAGTACTTC
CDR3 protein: CASSLRPMTGQETQYF

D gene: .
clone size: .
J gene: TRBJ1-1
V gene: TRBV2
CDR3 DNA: TGTGCCAGCAGCCAAGAACTCTTTTCCACTGAAGCTTTCTTT
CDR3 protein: CASSQELFSTEAFF

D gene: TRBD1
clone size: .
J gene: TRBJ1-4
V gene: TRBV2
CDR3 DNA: TGTGCCAGCAGATTAAGACAGGGCCTCGTTAATGAAAAACTGTTTTTT
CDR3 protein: CASRLRQGLVNEKLFF

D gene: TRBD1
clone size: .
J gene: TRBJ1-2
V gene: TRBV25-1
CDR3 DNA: TGTGCCAGCAGTAAGGGACAGAAAAACTATGGCTACACCTTC
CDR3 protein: CASSKGQKNYGYTF

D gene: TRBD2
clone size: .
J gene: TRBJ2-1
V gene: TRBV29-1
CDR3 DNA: TGCAGCGTTGAACCGGGACTAGCGGGAGAAGGTGAGCAGTTCTTC
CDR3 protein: CSVEPGLAGEGEQFF

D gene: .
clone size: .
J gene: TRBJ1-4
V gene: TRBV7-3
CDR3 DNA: TGTGCCAGCAGCTCGGGGCATGGAAAACTGTTTTTT
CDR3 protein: CASSSGHGKLFF

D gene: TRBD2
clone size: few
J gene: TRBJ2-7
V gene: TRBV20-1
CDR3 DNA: TGCAGTGCTAGCGGGGGGGCCTCCTACGAGCAGTACTTC
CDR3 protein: CSASGGASYEQYF

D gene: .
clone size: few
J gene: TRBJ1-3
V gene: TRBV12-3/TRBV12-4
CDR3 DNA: TGTGCCAGCAGTTTTATGTTGTATTCTGGAAACACCATATATTTT
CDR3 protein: CASSFMLYSGNTIYF

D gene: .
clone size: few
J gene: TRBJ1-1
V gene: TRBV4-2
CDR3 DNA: TGTGCCAGCAGCCAAGAAAAGGGACCTGAAGCTTTCTTT
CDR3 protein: CASSQEKGPEAFF

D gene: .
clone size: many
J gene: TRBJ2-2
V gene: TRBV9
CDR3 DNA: TGTGCCAGCAGCGGTGGGGGCCCCGGGGAGCTGTTTTTT
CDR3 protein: CASSGGGPGELFF

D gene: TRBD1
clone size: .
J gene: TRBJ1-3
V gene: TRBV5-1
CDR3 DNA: TGCGCCAGCAGCCGCGCGGACAGGGGAACTAGCGGAAACACCATATATTTT
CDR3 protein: CASSRADRGTSGNTIYF

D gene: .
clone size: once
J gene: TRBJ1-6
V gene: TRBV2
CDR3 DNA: TGTGCCAGCACCCAAAGGGGGAGGTCACCCCTCCACTTT
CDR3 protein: CASTQRGRSPLHF

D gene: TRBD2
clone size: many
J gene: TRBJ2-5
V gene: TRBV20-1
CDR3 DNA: TGCAGTGGCCGGGCGACGGGGGGGGAGACCCAGTACTTC
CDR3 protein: CSGRATGGETQYF

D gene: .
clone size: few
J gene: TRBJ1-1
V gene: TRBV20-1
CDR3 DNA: TGCAGTGCTAGAGTAGAGGGCGGAAGGACTGAAGCTTTCTTT
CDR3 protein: CSARVEGGRTEAFF

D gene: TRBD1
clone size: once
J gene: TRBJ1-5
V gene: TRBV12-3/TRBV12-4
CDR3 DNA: TGTGCCAGCAGTGAAGAAACCTTTTCGGGACAGCGGCATCAGCCCCAGCATTTT
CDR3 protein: CASSEETFSGQRHQPQHF

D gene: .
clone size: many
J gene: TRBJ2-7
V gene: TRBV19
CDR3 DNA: TGTGCCAGTAGTATAGTCGCCAGGGCGGACGAGCAGTACTTC
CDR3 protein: CASSIVARADEQYF

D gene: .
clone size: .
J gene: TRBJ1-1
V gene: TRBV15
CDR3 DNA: TGTGCCACCAGCAGAGGGGCAGGGGACTATGGCTACACTGAAGCTTTCTTT
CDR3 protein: CATSRGAGDYGYTEAFF

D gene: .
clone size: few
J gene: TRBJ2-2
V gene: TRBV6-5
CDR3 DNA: TGTGCCAGCAACCGGGCCGGAGACGGGGAGCTGTTTTTT
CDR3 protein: CASNRAGDGELFF

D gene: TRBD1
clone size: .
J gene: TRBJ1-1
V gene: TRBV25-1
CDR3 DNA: TGTGCCAGCACCCTGGAGGCGGGGACAGGGAGGTTAACTGAAGCTTTCTTT
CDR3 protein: CASTLEAGTGRLTEAFF

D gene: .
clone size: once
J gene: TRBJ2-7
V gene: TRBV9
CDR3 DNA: TGTGCCAGCGGACCGGGGGCGAAGGAGCAGTACTTC
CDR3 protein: CASGPGAKEQYF

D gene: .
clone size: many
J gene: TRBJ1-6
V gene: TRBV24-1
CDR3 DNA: TGTGCCACCAGTGACGGGGGTGTAGATAATTCACCCCTCCACTTT
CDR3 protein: CATSDGGVDNSPLHF

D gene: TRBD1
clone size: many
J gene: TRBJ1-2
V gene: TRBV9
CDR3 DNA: TGTGCCAGCAGCGTAAACCAAGGGGACAGCGTCTATGGCTACACCTTC
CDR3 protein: CASSVNQGDSVYGYTF

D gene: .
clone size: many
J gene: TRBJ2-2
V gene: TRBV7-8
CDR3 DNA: TGTGCCAGCAGCTTATTTTTGGGGCTGGGCACCGGGGAGCTGTTTTTT
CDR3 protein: CASSLFLGLGTGELFF

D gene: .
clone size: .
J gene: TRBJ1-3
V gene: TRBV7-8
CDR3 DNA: TGTGCCAGCAGCTCCCCCGGTATCCGGGGCCCTGGAAACACCATATATTTT
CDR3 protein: CASSSPGIRGPGNTIYF